Listed below are T cell receptor beta chains from one sample, sequenced in a study of blood T cell repertoires in COVID-19. The table came from immunoSEQ multiplex PCR; TCRdb's copy has only in-frame clones and leaves some out. The sample includes under 120,000 clones, around 87% of them seen just once. Specimen: peripheral blood. Receptors were obtained from a woman of 80 years or more with acute or convalescent COVID-19. CDR3s include the opening cysteine and the closing phenylalanine or tryptophan. A D gene is named only where the DNA matches it firmly. Clone size is shown for a subset of rows, as once, few, many or a class of expanded clone.

>TRBV10-3|.|TRBJ1-2|TRBD1
CAIRKQGGYGYTF
TGTGCCATCAGAAAACAGGGGGGTTATGGCTACACCTTC
>TRBV7-6|.|TRBJ2-1|.
CASSLSGVEQFF
TGTGCCAGCAGCCTCTCAGGGGTAGAGCAGTTCTTC
>TRBV28|.|TRBJ2-5|TRBD1
CASRLGQGAVYF
TGTGCCAGCAGGTTAGGACAGGGGGCCGTGTACTTC
>TRBV6-5|.|TRBJ1-1|.
CASSYIENTEAFF
TGTGCCAGCAGTTACATAGAGAACACTGAAGCTTTCTTT
>TRBV27|.|TRBJ2-3|TRBD1
CASSLDRAADTQYF
TGTGCCAGCAGTCTGGACAGGGCCGCAGATACGCAGTATTTT
>TRBV12-3/TRBV12-4|.|TRBJ2-1|TRBD1
CASSLALKGDRVF
TGTGCCAGCAGTTTAGCGCTAAAAGGGGACAGGGTCTTC
>TRBV3-1/TRBV3-2|once|TRBJ2-5|.
CASSQWTTSQETQYF
TGTGCCAGCAGCCAATGGACTACCTCCCAAGAGACCCAGTACTTC
>TRBV3-1/TRBV3-2|.|TRBJ2-1|TRBD2
CASSPGGADSDEQFF
TGTGCCAGCAGCCCCGGGGGGGCCGATTCGGATGAGCAGTTCTTC
>TRBV11-2|.|TRBJ2-7|.
CASSAYRDYEQYF
TGTGCCAGCAGCGCCTATCGAGACTACGAGCAGTACTTC
>TRBV7-9|few|TRBJ1-2|.
CASSQVRYGYTF
TGTGCCAGCAGCCAGGTGCGATATGGCTACACCTTC
>TRBV7-9|.|TRBJ2-2|.
CASVPWQGNTGELFF
TGTGCCAGCGTCCCTTGGCAGGGGAACACCGGGGAGCTGTTTTTT
>TRBV24-1|once|TRBJ2-3|TRBD2
CATSDPAGLAGGFTDTQYF
TGTGCCACCAGTGACCCTGCGGGACTAGCGGGGGGATTTACAGATACGCAGTATTTT
>TRBV6-5|.|TRBJ2-7|TRBD2
CASRPGTSFYEQYF
TGTGCCAGCAGGCCCGGGACTAGCTTTTACGAGCAGTACTTC
>TRBV19|.|TRBJ1-5|.
CASIPSGTGNQPQHF
TGTGCCAGTATCCCCTCGGGAACAGGGAATCAGCCCCAGCATTTT
>TRBV19|once|TRBJ1-3|TRBD1
CASIPQGAGNTIYF
TGTGCCAGTATTCCTCAGGGGGCTGGAAACACCATATATTTT
>TRBV28|.|TRBJ2-5|TRBD1
CASSLRQGQETQYF
TGTGCCAGCAGTTTACGACAGGGCCAAGAGACCCAGTACTTC
>TRBV15|.|TRBJ2-7|.
CATSRDLYEQYF
TGTGCCACCAGCAGAGATCTCTACGAGCAGTACTTC
>TRBV2|.|TRBJ2-2|.
CASSESGFRTGELFF
TGTGCCAGCAGTGAATCGGGGTTCCGGACCGGGGAGCTGTTTTTT
>TRBV28|few|TRBJ2-7|.
CASSWTVYEQYF
TGTGCCAGCAGCTGGACAGTCTACGAGCAGTACTTC
>TRBV28|.|TRBJ2-7|.
CASSSGHLPYEQYF
TGTGCCAGCAGTTCGGGACATCTCCCCTACGAGCAGTACTTC
>TRBV18|.|TRBJ1-4|TRBD1
CASSQGANEKLFF
TGTGCCAGCTCACAGGGGGCAAATGAAAAACTGTTTTTT
>TRBV2|.|TRBJ1-5|.
CASKVEGGQPQHF
TGTGCCAGCAAAGTAGAGGGAGGTCAGCCCCAGCATTTT
>TRBV18|.|TRBJ2-2|TRBD1
CASSRGTGRVGELFF
TGTGCCAGCTCCCGCGGGACAGGGAGAGTCGGGGAGCTGTTTTTT
>TRBV2|.|TRBJ2-7|.
CASSREGGYEQYF
TGTGCCAGCTCCCGAGAAGGGGGCTACGAGCAGTACTTC
>TRBV28|once|TRBJ2-3|.
CASSRPQYSGREITDTQYF
TGTGCCAGCAGCAGACCGCAATACAGCGGGCGCGAGATAACAGATACGCAGTATTTT
>TRBV10-3|.|TRBJ1-1|TRBD1
CAISETGDNTEAFF
TGTGCCATCAGTGAGACAGGGGACAACACTGAAGCTTTCTTT
>TRBV28|.|TRBJ2-1|TRBD1
CASSSTGGRHNEQFF
TGTGCCAGCAGTAGCACAGGGGGTCGCCACAATGAGCAGTTCTTC
>TRBV18|.|TRBJ2-1|TRBD1
CASSSPITGTVNNEQFF
TGTGCCAGCTCATCGCCGATCACCGGGACAGTGAACAATGAGCAGTTCTTC
>TRBV7-9|.|TRBJ1-2|.
CASSLGSYGYTF
TGTGCCAGCAGCTTAGGTAGCTATGGCTACACCTTC
>TRBV12-3/TRBV12-4|.|TRBJ1-2|.
CASSPGQLGYTF
TGTGCCAGCAGTCCGGGACAACTTGGCTACACCTTC
>TRBV28|once|TRBJ1-4|.
CASSLGGKLFF
TGTGCCAGCAGTTTAGGGGGGAAACTGTTTTTT
>TRBV6-2/TRBV6-3|.|TRBJ2-6|TRBD1
CASSYPGDRAISGANVLTF
TGTGCCAGCAGTTACCCAGGTGACAGGGCAATCTCTGGGGCCAACGTCCTGACTTTC
>TRBV7-2|.|TRBJ2-1|.
CASSLGYQGYEQFF
TGTGCCAGCAGCTTAGGCTACCAGGGGTATGAGCAGTTCTTC
>TRBV7-9|.|TRBJ2-2|.
CASSLVTDTGELFF
TGTGCCAGCAGCTTAGTCACGGACACCGGGGAGCTGTTTTTT
>TRBV7-3|.|TRBJ2-1|.
CASSLGGASNEQFF
TGTGCCAGCAGCCTCGGTGGGGCTAGCAATGAGCAGTTCTTC
>TRBV3-1/TRBV3-2|.|TRBJ2-5|TRBD2
CASSQVLAGGKETQYF
TGTGCCAGCAGCCAAGTTTTAGCGGGGGGCAAAGAGACCCAGTACTTC
>TRBV18|once|TRBJ1-1|.
CASSPPAGPRAEAFF
TGTGCCAGCTCACCACCGGCAGGGCCTAGGGCTGAAGCTTTCTTT
>TRBV7-2|.|TRBJ2-3|TRBD2
CASSRSVLAGGPSTDTQYF
TGTGCCAGCAGCAGATCGGTCCTAGCGGGGGGGCCTAGCACAGATACGCAGTATTTT
>TRBV19|.|TRBJ2-7|.
CASSMPGVYEQYF
TGTGCCAGTAGTATGCCGGGGGTCTACGAGCAGTACTTC
>TRBV7-8|once|TRBJ1-5|.
CASSYREGYQPQHF
TGTGCCAGCAGCTACCGGGAAGGTTATCAGCCCCAGCATTTT
>TRBV18|.|TRBJ1-2|.
CASSPGGKEAYGYTF
TGTGCCAGCTCACCGGGAGGAAAGGAGGCCTATGGCTACACCTTC
>TRBV7-2|.|TRBJ2-1|.
CASSGSGLLYNEQFF
TGTGCCAGCAGCGGGTCCGGACTCCTCTACAATGAGCAGTTCTTC
>TRBV6-4|.|TRBJ1-1|.
CASSALMWGVGNTEAFF
TGTGCCAGCAGCGCCCTGATGTGGGGGGTAGGTAACACTGAAGCTTTCTTT
>TRBV15|.|TRBJ1-5|.
CATSRGTVHSNQPQHF
TGTGCCACCAGCAGAGGGACAGTTCATAGCAATCAGCCCCAGCATTTT
>TRBV5-1|.|TRBJ2-5|TRBD1
CASTPGGQETQYF
TGCGCCAGCACCCCAGGGGGCCAAGAGACCCAGTACTTC
>TRBV11-2|.|TRBJ1-4|.
CASSLASGGRGTNEKLFF
TGTGCCAGCAGCTTAGCCTCGGGCGGGAGGGGGACTAATGAAAAACTGTTTTTT
>TRBV27|.|TRBJ2-7|TRBD2
CASSGGLAGYEQYF
TGTGCCAGCAGTGGGGGACTAGCGGGGTACGAGCAGTACTTC
>TRBV11-3|.|TRBJ2-3|TRBD2
CASSSVSSGGADTQYF
TGTGCCAGCAGCTCGGTCTCTAGCGGGGGGGCAGATACGCAGTATTTT
>TRBV5-4|.|TRBJ2-5|.
CASSSIQGFETQYF
TGTGCCAGCAGCTCGATACAGGGTTTTGAGACCCAGTACTTC
>TRBV10-1|.|TRBJ1-6|.
CASSEWKLPSSYNSPLHF
TGCGCCAGCAGTGAATGGAAGTTACCTAGCTCCTATAATTCACCCCTCCACTTT
>TRBV29-1|.|TRBJ1-2|TRBD1
CSAGGQGGYTF
TGCAGCGCCGGCGGACAGGGCGGCTACACCTTC
>TRBV5-1|.|TRBJ2-7|.
CASSSDWAYEQYF
TGCGCCAGCAGCTCGGACTGGGCCTACGAGCAGTACTTC
>TRBV6-5|.|TRBJ1-4|TRBD1
CASRPGTANEKLFF
TGTGCCAGCAGACCCGGGACAGCGAATGAAAAACTGTTTTTT
>TRBV2|.|TRBJ2-2|.
CASSESNTGELFF
TGTGCCAGCAGTGAATCTAACACCGGGGAGCTGTTTTTT
>TRBV10-2|.|TRBJ1-6|.
CASSKNGGVRSPLHF
TGCGCCAGCAGTAAAAACGGGGGAGTGAGGTCACCCCTCCACTTT